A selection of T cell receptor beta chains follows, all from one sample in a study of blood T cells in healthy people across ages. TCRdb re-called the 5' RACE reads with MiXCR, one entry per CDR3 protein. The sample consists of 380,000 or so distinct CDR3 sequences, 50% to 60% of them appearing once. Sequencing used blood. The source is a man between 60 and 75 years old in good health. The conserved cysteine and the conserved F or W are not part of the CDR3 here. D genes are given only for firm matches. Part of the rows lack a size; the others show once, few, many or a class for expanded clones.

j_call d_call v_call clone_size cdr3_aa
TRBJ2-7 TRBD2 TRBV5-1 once ASSLKGLGSSYEQY
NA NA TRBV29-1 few SVAFAQEYEQY
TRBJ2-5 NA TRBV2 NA ASSRSLQETQY
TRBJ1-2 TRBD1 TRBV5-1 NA ASSLAQGAGGYT
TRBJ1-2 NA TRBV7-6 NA ASSLGGQSDYGYT
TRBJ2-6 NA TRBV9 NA ASSVGGSDSGANVLT
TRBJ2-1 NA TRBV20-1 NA SARTFTIYNEQF
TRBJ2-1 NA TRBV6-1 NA ASSELQGGYDEQF
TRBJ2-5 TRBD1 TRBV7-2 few ASSQTTGGRETQY
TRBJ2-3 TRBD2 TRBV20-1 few SAGQREVGTDTQY
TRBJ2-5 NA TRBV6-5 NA ASSPNNVETQY
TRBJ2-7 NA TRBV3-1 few ASSPRDSVEQY
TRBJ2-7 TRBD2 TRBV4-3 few ASSQVGREQY
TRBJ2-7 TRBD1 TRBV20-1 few SARDIGTVTYEQY
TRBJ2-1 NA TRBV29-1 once TSSGTATYNEQF
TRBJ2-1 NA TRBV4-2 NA ASSQEGPSSYNEQF
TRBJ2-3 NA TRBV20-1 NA SARRGLMGTDTQY
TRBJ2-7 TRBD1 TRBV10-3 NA AISLDRGPYEQY
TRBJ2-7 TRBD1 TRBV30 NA AWRPGGRSYEQY
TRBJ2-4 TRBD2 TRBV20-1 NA SGGTSVKNIQY
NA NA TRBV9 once ASSPSHHSYEQY
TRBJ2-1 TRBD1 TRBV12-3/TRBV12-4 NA ASSAGTGGYNEQF
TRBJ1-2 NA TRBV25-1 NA ASRDPNYGYT
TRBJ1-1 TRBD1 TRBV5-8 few ASSQDRGNSAF
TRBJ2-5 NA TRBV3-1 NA ASSQDTPAGQETQY
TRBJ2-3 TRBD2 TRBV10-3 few AISEVTSGASTDTQY
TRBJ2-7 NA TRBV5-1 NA ASSSGLLYEQY
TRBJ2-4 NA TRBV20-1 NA SAAQEDWKAKNIQY
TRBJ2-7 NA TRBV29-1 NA SVVGDGGNYEQY
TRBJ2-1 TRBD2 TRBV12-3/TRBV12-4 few ASSRGGARDNEQF
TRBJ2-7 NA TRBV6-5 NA ASSWGQGPEQY
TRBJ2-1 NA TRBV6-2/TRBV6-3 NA ASTRAVTYNEQF
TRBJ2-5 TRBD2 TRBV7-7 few ASSLLLAGGPGETQY
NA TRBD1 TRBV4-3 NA ASSPVGQGKSYNEQY
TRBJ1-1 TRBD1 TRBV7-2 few ASSLTDRGGGNTEAF
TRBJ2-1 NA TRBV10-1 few ASRDAGTNEQF
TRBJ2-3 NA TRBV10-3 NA AISAELDTQY
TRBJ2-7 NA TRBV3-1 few ASSPASYEQY
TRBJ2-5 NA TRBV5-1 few ASNGLGQETQY
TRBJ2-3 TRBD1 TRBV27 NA ASSTRDRGITDTQY
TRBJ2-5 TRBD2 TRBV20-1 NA SARESSGRVQETQY
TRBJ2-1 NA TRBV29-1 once SARGGETYNEQF
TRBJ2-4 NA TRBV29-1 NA SVELRDIQY
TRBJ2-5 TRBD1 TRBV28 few ASSLSDRVKGEQY
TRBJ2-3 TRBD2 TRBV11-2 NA ASSWRTSGSRADTQY
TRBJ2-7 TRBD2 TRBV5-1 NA ASSIGLAGPYEQY
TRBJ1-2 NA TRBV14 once ASSRLARPPGYT
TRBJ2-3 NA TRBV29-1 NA SVAAGTDMQY
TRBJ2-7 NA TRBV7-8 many ASSLRAVSYEQY
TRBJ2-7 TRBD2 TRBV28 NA ASSFGGTGAYEQY
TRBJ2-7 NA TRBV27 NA ASSLSGLGGIYEQY
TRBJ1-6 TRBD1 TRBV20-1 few SASPTGWSPLH
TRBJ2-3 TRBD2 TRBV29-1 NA SVEDRREGDTQY
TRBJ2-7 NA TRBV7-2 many ASSYLKGDSYEQY
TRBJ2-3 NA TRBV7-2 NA ASSPSLTQY
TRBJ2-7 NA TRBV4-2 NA ASSQTGARASYEQY
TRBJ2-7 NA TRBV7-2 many ASSLGWRSGEQY
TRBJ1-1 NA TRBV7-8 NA ASTVTANTEAF
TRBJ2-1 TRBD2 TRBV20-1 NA SARAINGLASSDYNEQF
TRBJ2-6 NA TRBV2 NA ASTTGRAGANVLT